One T cell receptor (beta chain) is described in this entry. Its matching antigen is unknown. Germline loops: CDR1 SGHRS, CDR2 YFSETQ. V dropped 8 bases and J dropped 5 bases, with 17 bases sitting between them. The CDR3 totals 13 residues. This sample is drawn from a study of chemoradiotherapy in HPV16-positive cancers. Study-level information: A couple of HPV16-positive patients' cells yielded candidate HPV-specific clones and common motifs.

Study-wide findings and caveats: Candidate HPV-specific clones and E7-related TCR motifs grew in tumor during treatment. Functional assays defining HPV-specific T cells used only a couple of HPV16-positive patients.

TCRdb keeps only in-frame clones here, not all; method: immunoSEQ multiplex PCR. The sample lists 1,900 or so clones, under 90% occurring once. Source: tumor tissue, taken from a patient who underwent chemoradiotherapy. This TCR was recovered from a human donor with HPV-associated anogenital cancer. The chain employs TRBV5-1 and TRBJ2-7; unclear D gene. The CDR3 nucleotides read TGCGCCAGTCGGCCAACCGCTCGAGACGAGCAGTACTTC. Its protein is CASRPTARDEQYF. Drawing the rest from reference TRBV5-1 and TRBJ2-7, the complete variable domain is KAGVTQTPRYLIKTRGQQVTLSCSPISGHRSVSWYQQTPGQGLQFLFEYFSETQRNKGNFPGRFSGRQFSNSRSEMNVSTLELGDSALYLCASRPTARDEQYFGPGTRLTVT.